These 4 T cell receptor beta chains were sequenced from one sample in a study of control samples from healthy donors and cancer patients. Data came from immunoSEQ multiplex PCR; TCRdb stores just in-frame clones and leaves some out. The data show about 75,000 clones, 94% seen once. The sample consisted of blood. These receptors were taken from a woman between 40 and 50 years old in good health.

The chain has TRBV7-3 and TRBJ2-2; D may be TRBD2 (6 bases). This CDR3 comprises 12 residues. V dropped 5 bases and J dropped 8 bases, with 9 bases sitting between them. From germline, CDR1 is SGHTA and CDR2 FQGTGA. The CDR3 DNA reads TGTGCCAGCAGCACCGGGACTGGGGAGCTGTTTTTT. Amino acid sequence: CASSTGTGELFF.

The chain couples TRBV19 to TRBJ1-4; no clear D. Germline-derived CDR1 and CDR2 are LNHDA and SQIVND (reference sequence). The V end lost 5 bases, the J end lost 1 base, and 8 bases lay between the germline ends. The CDR3 contains 14 residues. The CDR3 reads CASSFHLTNEKLFF. DNA for the CDR3: TGTGCCAGTAGTTTTCATCTAACTAATGAAAAACTGTTTTTT. The variable domain in full, with the rest retrieved from reference TRBV19 and TRBJ1-4, is DGGITQSPKYLFRKEGQNVTLSCEQNLNHDAMYWYRQDPGQGLRLIYYSQIVNDFQKGDIAEGYSVSREKKESFPLTVTSAQKNPTAFYLCASSFHLTNEKLFFGSGTQLSVL.

The V gene is TRBV12-3 or TRBV12-4, the J gene TRBJ1-1, with D tentatively TRBD1 (5 bases). The V gene lost 4 bases and the J gene lost 1 base, with 7 bases spanning the gap. CDR3 length: 13 amino acids. For the CDR3, the DNA is TGTGCCAGCAGTTCGACAGCGAACACTGAAGCTTTCTTT. It codes for CASSSTANTEAFF.

This clone has just a few counts. This rearrangement joins TRBV5-6 to TRBJ2-5; perhaps TRBD2 as D (5 bases). V lost 2 bases to trimming and J lost 5 bases, with 10 bases between them. The CDR3 spans 13 residues. Per germline, CDR1 SGHDT and CDR2 YYEEEE. CDR3 DNA: TGTGCCAGCAGCTTTGAGGGTGGGGAGACCCAGTACTTC. Protein sequence: CASSFEGGETQYF.